This T cell receptor (beta chain) was recovered during a study of patients and donors after allogeneic stem cell transplantation. The germline V gene has CDR1 KGHSH and CDR2 LQKENI. There are 16 residues in the CDR3. The V gene lost 4 bases and the J gene lost 0 bases, with 13 bases spanning the gap. One entry per CDR3 protein, called by TCRdb with MiXCR from the RT-PCR reads. The sample holds 390,000 or so distinct CDR3 sequences; 16% are singletons and the top ten take 7.2%. The clonotype comes from a human donor who was either an allogeneic HSCT recipient or a stem cell or donor lymphocyte infusion donor (not recorded which). It is not recorded whose cells these are; they may come from a transplant donor. This chain connects TRBV18 to TRBJ2-4; the D gene is possibly TRBD1 (5 bases). The sample taken for sequencing was blood, either unsorted or a sorted T cell fraction (not recorded which). CDR3 loop: CASSQRQSLAKNIQYF. CDR3 DNA: TGTGCCAGCTCACAACGACAGAGCCTAGCCAAAAACATTCAGTACTTC.